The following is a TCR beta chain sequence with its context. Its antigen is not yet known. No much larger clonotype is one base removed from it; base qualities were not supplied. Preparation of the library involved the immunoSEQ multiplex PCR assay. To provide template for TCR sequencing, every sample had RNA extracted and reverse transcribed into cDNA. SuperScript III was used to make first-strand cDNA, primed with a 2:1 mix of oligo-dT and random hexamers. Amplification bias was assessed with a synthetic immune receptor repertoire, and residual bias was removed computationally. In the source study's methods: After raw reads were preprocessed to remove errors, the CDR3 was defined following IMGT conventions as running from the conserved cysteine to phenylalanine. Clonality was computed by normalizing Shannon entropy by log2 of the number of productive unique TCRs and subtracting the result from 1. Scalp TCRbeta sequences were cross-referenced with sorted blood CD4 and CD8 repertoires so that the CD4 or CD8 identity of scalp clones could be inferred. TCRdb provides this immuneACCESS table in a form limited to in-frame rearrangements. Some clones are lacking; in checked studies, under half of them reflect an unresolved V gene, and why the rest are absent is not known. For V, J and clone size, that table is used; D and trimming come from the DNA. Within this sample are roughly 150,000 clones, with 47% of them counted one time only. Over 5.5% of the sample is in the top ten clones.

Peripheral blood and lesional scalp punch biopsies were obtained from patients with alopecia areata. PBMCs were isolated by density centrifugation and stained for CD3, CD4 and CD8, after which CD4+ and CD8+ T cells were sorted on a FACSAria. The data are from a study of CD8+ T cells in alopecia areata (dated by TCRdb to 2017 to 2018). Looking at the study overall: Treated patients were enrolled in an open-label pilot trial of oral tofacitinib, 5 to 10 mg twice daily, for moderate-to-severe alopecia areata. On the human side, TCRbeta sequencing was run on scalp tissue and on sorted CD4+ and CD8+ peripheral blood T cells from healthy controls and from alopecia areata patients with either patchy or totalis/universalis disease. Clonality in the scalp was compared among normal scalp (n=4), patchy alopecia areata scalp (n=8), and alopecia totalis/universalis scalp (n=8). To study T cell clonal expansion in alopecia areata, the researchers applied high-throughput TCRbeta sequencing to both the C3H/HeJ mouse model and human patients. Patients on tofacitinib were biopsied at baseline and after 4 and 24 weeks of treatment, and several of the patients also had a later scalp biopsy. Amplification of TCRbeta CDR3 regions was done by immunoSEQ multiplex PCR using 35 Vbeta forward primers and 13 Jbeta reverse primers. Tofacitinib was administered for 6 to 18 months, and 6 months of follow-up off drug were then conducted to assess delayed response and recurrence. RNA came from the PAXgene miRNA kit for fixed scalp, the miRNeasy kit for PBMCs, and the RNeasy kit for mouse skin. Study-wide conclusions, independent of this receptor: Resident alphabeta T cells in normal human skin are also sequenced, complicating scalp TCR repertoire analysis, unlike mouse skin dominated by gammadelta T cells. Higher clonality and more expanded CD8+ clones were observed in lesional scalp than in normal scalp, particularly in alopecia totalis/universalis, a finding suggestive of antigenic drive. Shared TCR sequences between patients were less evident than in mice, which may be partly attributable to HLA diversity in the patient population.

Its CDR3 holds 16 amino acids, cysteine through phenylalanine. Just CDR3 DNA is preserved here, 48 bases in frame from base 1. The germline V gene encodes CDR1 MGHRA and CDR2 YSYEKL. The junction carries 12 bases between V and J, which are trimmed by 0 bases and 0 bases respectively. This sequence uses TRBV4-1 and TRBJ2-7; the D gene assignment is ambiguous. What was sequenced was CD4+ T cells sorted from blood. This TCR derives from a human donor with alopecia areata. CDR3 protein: CASSQDWTRSSYEQYF. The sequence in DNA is TGCGCCAGCAGCCAAGACTGGACCCGAAGCTCCTACGAGCAGTACTTC.